The 17 T cell receptor beta chains below were found in one sample sequenced in a study of cytomegalovirus exposure and HLA in healthy donors. Amplification used 60 Vbeta primers and 13 Jbeta primers. Clones were sequenced by immunoSEQ multiplex PCR, and TCRdb holds only the in-frame ones, with some missing. This table has about 150,000 clones, approximately 84% appearing once. Material for sequencing was PBMCs. These receptors were taken from a man in his late teens or twenties in good health and CMV-seronegative.

The chain employs TRBV2 and TRBJ2-1, with 8 bases fitting TRBD1. The CDR3 contains 15 residues. Trimming at V came to 7 bases and at J to 1 base, leaving 6 bases not matched to a gene. Germline V lookup: CDR1 SNHLY, CDR2 FYNNEI. For the CDR3, the DNA is TGTGCCAGCACCTTGGACAGGGTTTCCTACAATGAGCAGTTCTTC. It specifies CASTLDRVSYNEQFF.

This chain links TRBV5-6 with TRBJ1-3; D is unclear. Trimming removed 0 bases at V and 0 bases at J, with 10 bases between. Germline CDR1 and CDR2: SGHDT and YYEEEE. This CDR3 region has 16 residues. The CDR3 DNA sequence: TGTGCCAGCAGCTTGGCCGGCGGGTACTCTGGAAACACCATATATTTT. Translated: CASSLAGGYSGNTIYF.

This clone was counted a single time. CDR3 bases: TGTGCCAGCAGCACCCCTCGAGCCTCTGGGGCCAACGTCCTGACTTTC. It translates to CASSTPRASGANVLTF. The gene calls are TRBV7-9 and TRBJ2-6; D gene ambiguous. Germline V lookup: CDR1 SEHNR, CDR2 FQNEAQ (reference sequence). V was shortened by 5 bases and J by 0 bases, with 11 bases between the two germline ends. This CDR3 contains 16 residues.

The chain has TRBV29-1 and TRBJ2-7; 7 bases are shared with TRBD1. The CDR3 runs 13 residues. V was clipped by 3 bases and J by 7 bases; unmatched bases: 9. Germline lookup yields CDR1 SQVTM and CDR2 ANQGSEA. The CDR3 protein is CSVELDRPGEQYF. CDR3 in DNA: TGCAGCGTTGAGTTGGACAGGCCAGGAGAGCAGTACTTC.

This clone was found once. This rearrangement joins TRBV5-4 to TRBJ2-2, with 12 bases lining up with TRBD1. CDR1 is SGHNT and CDR2 is YYREEE in the germline V gene (reference sequence). The CDR3 runs to 16 residues. V trimming: 5 bases; J trimming: 7 bases; junction bases outside the gene matches: 9. CDR3 sequence: CASRQTGTGGFGELFF. CDR3 nucleotide sequence: TGTGCCAGCAGGCAAACCGGGACAGGGGGCTTCGGGGAGCTGTTTTTT.

This chain uses TRBV10-1 with TRBJ2-2, with 8 bases lining up with TRBD1. Germline V CDR1 and CDR2: WNHNN, SYGVQD (reference sequence). CDR3 length: 15 residues. V trimming: 5 bases; J trimming: 5 bases; junction bases outside the gene matches: 7. CDR3 nucleotide sequence: TGCGCCAGCAGTAAAGACAGGGGAGGAACCGGGGAGCTGTTTTTT. It is translated as CASSKDRGGTGELFF.

The rearrangement uses TRBV14 and TRBJ1-2, with 8 nucleotides matching TRBD1. Trimming cost V 3 bases and J 8 bases; bases outside gene matches: 5. The CDR3 is 13 residues long. Germline CDR1 SGHDN, CDR2 FVKESK. CDR3: CASSHRTGGGYTF. CDR3 nucleotide sequence: TGTGCCAGCAGCCATCGCACAGGGGGAGGCTACACCTTC.

This chain links TRBV5-1 with TRBJ2-1; TRBD2 matches 8 bases. The CDR3 runs to 14 residues. Germline-derived CDR1 and CDR2 are SGHRS and YFSETQ. After removal of 6 bases from V and 7 bases from J, the junction contained 9 bases not matched to a gene. CDR3 bases: TGCGCCAGCAAGCCGGGACTAGTATCTAATGAGCAGTTCTTC. Amino acids: CASKPGLVSNEQFF. Full variable domain (rest looked up from reference TRBV5-1 and TRBJ2-1): KAGVTQTPRYLIKTRGQQVTLSCSPISGHRSVSWYQQTPGQGLQFLFEYFSETQRNKGNFPGRFSGRQFSNSRSEMNVSTLELGDSALYLCASKPGLVSNEQFFGPGTRLTVL.

This clone was seen more than once but under ten times. The chain has TRBV2 and TRBJ2-1, with 13 bases matching TRBD2. This CDR3 region has 14 residues. Germline loops: CDR1 SNHLY, CDR2 FYNNEI. The junction had 2 bases not matched to a gene; V was cut back by 8 bases and J by 4 bases. CDR3 sequence reads: CASQGLAGYNEQFF. DNA for the CDR3: TGTGCCAGCCAGGGACTAGCGGGATACAATGAGCAGTTCTTC.

The V call is TRBV28, the J call TRBJ1-6; D is unresolved. Trimming shortened V by 3 bases and J by 10 bases, and 13 bases separated the two germline ends. Germline CDR1 MDHEN, CDR2 SYDVKM. This CDR3 comprises 14 residues. CDR3 coding DNA: TGTGCCAGCAGTTTTGTCGAGGGCTTCTCACCCCTCCACTTT. It translates to CASSFVEGFSPLHF.

The chain employs TRBV6-5 and TRBJ1-2; D remains ambiguous. The CDR3 has 13 residues. V dropped 8 bases and J dropped 0 bases, with 10 bases sitting between them. CDR1 and CDR2 from the germline V gene are MNHEY and SVGAGI. Written as DNA, the CDR3 is TGTGCCAGCCTCAGAGGGCCTAACTATGGCTACACCTTC. Amino acid sequence: CASLRGPNYGYTF.

The J gene is TRBJ2-7, the V gene TRBV7-3, with a weak D call TRBD2 (5 bases). The CDR3 is 14 residues long. The germline gives CDR1 SGHTA, CDR2 FQGTGA. V was shortened by 0 bases and J by 5 bases, with 11 bases between the two germline ends. The CDR3 coding sequence is TGTGCCAGCAGCTTAACGGGCCTCGGGGACGAGCAGTACTTC. As protein: CASSLTGLGDEQYF.

This sequence joins TRBV28 and TRBJ2-7; tentative D call: TRBD2 (6 bases). The CDR3 loop spans 15 amino acids. The ends were cut back, 8 bases at V and 4 bases at J, with 21 bases in the middle. CDR1 is MDHEN and CDR2 is SYDVKM in the germline V gene. CDR3 loop: CASEPSGEASYEQYF. CDR3 bases: TGTGCCAGCGAGCCCTCGGGGGAGGCCAGTTACGAGCAGTACTTC.

The CDR3 sequence: CASSPPVTRTGVDEQYF. CDR3 coding DNA: TGTGCCAGCAGCCCCCCGGTAACTCGTACAGGGGTGGACGAGCAGTACTTC. The chain joins TRBV28 to TRBJ2-7; 7 bases fit TRBD1. The trim removed 6 bases at V and 5 bases at J, leaving 19 bases unmatched. The CDR3 is made up of 17 amino acids. CDR1 is MDHEN and CDR2 is SYDVKM in the germline V gene.

The chain couples TRBV28 to TRBJ2-1; tentatively, D is TRBD1 (5 bases). Trimming shortened V by 2 bases and J by 3 bases, and 11 bases separated the two germline ends. The CDR3 totals 15 residues. CDR1 and CDR2 from the germline V gene are MDHEN and SYDVKM. As DNA, the CDR3 is TGTGCCAGCAGTTTAACCCAGGGTATCTACAATGAGCAGTTCTTC. It codes for CASSLTQGIYNEQFF. The whole variable domain, remainder taken from reference TRBV28 and TRBJ2-1, is DVKVTQSSRYLVKRTGEKVFLECVQDMDHENMFWYRQDPGLGLRLIYFSYDVKMKEKGDIPEGYSVSREKKERFSLILESASTNQTSMYLCASSLTQGIYNEQFFGPGTRLTVL.

The rearrangement joins TRBV4-1 to TRBJ2-5; 7 bases map to TRBD2. This CDR3 spans 16 amino acids. The V and J ends lost 2 bases and 2 bases, in that order; junction bases with no gene match: 8. Looked up from germline, CDR1 is MGHRA and CDR2 is YSYEKL. DNA for the CDR3: TGCGCCAGCAGCCAATCCGCTAAAGCGGGACAAGAGACCCAGTACTTC. It specifies CASSQSAKAGQETQYF.

The genes are TRBV7-6 and TRBJ2-1; D possibly corresponds to TRBD1 (5 bases). Trimming left V 3 bases short and J 9 bases short, with 15 bases between. CDR1 is SGHVS, CDR2 FNYEAQ, per germline. This CDR3 contains 14 residues. The CDR3 DNA is TGTGCCAGCAGCTTGAACAGGTTCATTGGTGAGCAGTTCTTC. It encodes CASSLNRFIGEQFF.